These T cell receptor beta chains were read from a single sample in a study of shared clonotypes between healthy human individuals. The data were produced by immunoSEQ multiplex PCR, yet TCRdb's version contains in-frame clones alone and is incomplete. The data show approximately 1,500,000 clones, over 95% seen once. Sequences were obtained from naive CD4+ T cells sorted from blood. These receptors originate from a man aged 25-45 years in good health. CDR3s include the opening cysteine and the closing phenylalanine or tryptophan. The order of the fields is V gene, J gene, clone size, D gene, CDR3 protein, CDR3 DNA. D genes are given only for firm matches. Clone size is shown for a subset of rows, as once, few, many or a class of expanded clone.

TRBV25-1,TRBJ2-7,once,TRBD1,CASSPHRGSGGEQYF,TGTGCCAGCAGTCCCCACAGGGGGTCTGGCGGGGAGCAGTACTTC
TRBV9,TRBJ2-1,.,.,CASSVDPVGGYNEQFF,TGTGCCAGCAGCGTTGACCCCGTCGGGGGATACAATGAGCAGTTCTTC
TRBV7-2,TRBJ2-3,once,.,CAVRTSSADTQYF,TGTGCCGTGCGAACTAGCTCGGCAGATACGCAGTATTTT
TRBV5-1,TRBJ2-5,.,TRBD2,CASSFEAGGPQTQYF,TGCGCCAGCAGCTTTGAAGCGGGAGGGCCCCAGACCCAGTACTTC
TRBV5-4,TRBJ1-2,few,.,CASSTELGGYGYTF,TGTGCCAGCAGCACTGAACTGGGTGGCTATGGCTACACCTTC
TRBV6-1,TRBJ2-2,.,.,CATRQGGPTGELFF,TGTGCCACCCGACAGGGAGGACCCACCGGGGAGCTGTTTTTT
TRBV5-1,TRBJ2-5,.,.,CASSFYGQQETQYF,TGCGCCAGCAGCTTTTACGGACAGCAAGAGACCCAGTACTTC
TRBV28,TRBJ2-1,.,.,CASSLRKTNEQFF,TGTGCCAGCAGTTTACGGAAGACCAATGAGCAGTTCTTC
TRBV2,TRBJ2-2,.,TRBD1,CASSQDRGTGELFF,TGTGCCAGCAGTCAAGACAGGGGAACCGGGGAGCTGTTTTTT
TRBV20-1,TRBJ2-1,.,.,CSAHDLDEQFF,TGCAGTGCTCATGACCTAGATGAGCAGTTCTTC
TRBV6-5,TRBJ2-6,.,TRBD1,CASSLQGQEANVLTF,TGTGCCAGCAGCCTACAGGGGCAGGAGGCCAACGTCCTGACTTTC
TRBV4-2,TRBJ2-7,.,.,CASSRTDPYEQYF,TGTGCCAGCAGCCGGACAGATCCCTACGAGCAGTACTTC
TRBV29-1,TRBJ1-1,.,.,CSVGRERIANTEAFF,TGCAGCGTTGGCCGGGAACGCATCGCGAACACTGAAGCTTTCTTT
TRBV7-2,TRBJ2-3,.,.,CASSQQASDTQYF,TGTGCCAGCAGCCAACAGGCGTCAGATACGCAGTATTTT
TRBV28,TRBJ1-4,.,.,CASTGGSPADEKLFF,TGTGCCAGCACCGGGGGGAGCCCCGCAGACGAAAAACTGTTTTTT
TRBV9,TRBJ2-4,.,TRBD1,CASSGTGGANIQYF,TGTGCCAGCAGCGGAACAGGGGGCGCGAACATTCAGTACTTC
TRBV7-6,TRBJ2-7,.,.,CARSGLGRLISYYEQYF,TGTGCCAGGTCGGGGTTGGGGAGACTCATCAGCTACTACGAGCAGTACTTC
TRBV11-2,TRBJ2-1,.,.,CASSLDRAGFYNEQFF,TGTGCCAGCAGCTTAGATCGGGCGGGTTTCTACAATGAGCAGTTCTTC
TRBV30,TRBJ1-5,.,TRBD1,CAWSLRQGQNQPQHF,TGTGCCTGGAGCTTGAGACAGGGGCAAAATCAGCCCCAGCATTTT
TRBV5-1,TRBJ2-1,.,TRBD1,CASRWAPGQGWDEQFF,TGCGCCAGCAGGTGGGCACCGGGACAGGGATGGGATGAGCAGTTCTTC
TRBV6-6,TRBJ2-2,.,TRBD2,CASSGTSGNTGELFF,TGTGCCAGCAGTGGGACTAGCGGTAACACCGGGGAGCTGTTTTTT
TRBV10-1,TRBJ2-6,.,.,CASSESGAGANVLTF,TGCGCCAGCAGTGAATCAGGGGCTGGGGCCAACGTCCTGACTTTC
TRBV6-5,TRBJ1-1,.,.,CASSTRALGTEAFF,TGTGCCAGCAGTACCCGGGCCCTGGGGACTGAAGCTTTCTTT
TRBV5-1,TRBJ2-3,.,TRBD2,CASQRGGSTDTQYF,TGCGCCAGCCAACGGGGGGGAAGCACAGATACGCAGTATTTT
TRBV7-5,TRBJ1-2,.,.,CARSLAGQGVRGYTF,TGTGCCAGAAGCTTAGCAGGACAGGGGGTGAGGGGCTACACCTTC
TRBV9,TRBJ2-1,.,.,CASSPRLAGYNEQFF,TGTGCCAGCAGCCCCCGTTTGGCCGGCTACAATGAGCAGTTCTTC
TRBV2,TRBJ1-2,.,TRBD1,CASRRTGGLYGYTF,TGTGCCAGCAGGAGGACAGGGGGCCTCTATGGCTACACCTTC
TRBV29-1,TRBJ2-7,.,.,CSVADREGYEQYF,TGCAGCGTCGCCGACCGGGAAGGCTACGAGCAGTACTTC
TRBV9,TRBJ2-5,.,TRBD2,CASSVVGGSLVETQYF,TGTGCCAGCAGCGTAGTTGGCGGGAGTCTTGTGGAGACCCAGTACTTC
TRBV7-2,TRBJ1-4,.,.,CASSPAGLGEKLFF,TGTGCCAGCAGCCCAGCGGGACTGGGGGAAAAACTGTTTTTT
TRBV15,TRBJ2-2,.,.,CATSRVSGARTGELFF,TGTGCCACCAGCAGAGTATCTGGGGCCCGCACCGGGGAGCTGTTTTTT
TRBV9,TRBJ1-5,.,.,CASSVAGASDQPQHF,TGTGCCAGCAGCGTAGCGGGGGCATCGGATCAGCCCCAGCATTTT
TRBV27,TRBJ2-3,once,.,CASSFWVGYRTDTQYF,TGTGCCAGCAGTTTTTGGGTGGGATACCGCACAGATACGCAGTATTTT
TRBV29-1,TRBJ2-2,.,TRBD1,CSARGTGDGELFF,TGCAGCGCCCGGGGGACAGGGGATGGGGAGCTGTTTTTT
TRBV7-3,TRBJ2-3,.,.,CASSYLGGMTATDTQYF,TGTGCCAGCAGCTACCTGGGCGGGATGACAGCGACAGATACGCAGTATTTT
TRBV27,TRBJ2-7,.,.,CASTGTQGQYF,TGTGCCAGCACCGGGACACAAGGGCAGTACTTC
TRBV7-7,TRBJ2-5,.,TRBD1,CASSPVAHRGLETQYF,TGTGCCAGCAGCCCTGTTGCCCACAGGGGGCTAGAGACCCAGTACTTC
TRBV7-3,TRBJ2-5,.,TRBD2,CASRDGLAGGTKETQYF,TGTGCCAGCAGAGATGGACTAGCGGGAGGGACAAAAGAGACCCAGTACTTC
TRBV7-9,TRBJ1-5,.,.,CASSLGGTQPQHF,TGTGCCAGCAGCTTAGGGGGCACTCAGCCCCAGCATTTT
TRBV4-1,TRBJ1-1,.,.,CASSLPGGMNTEAFF,TGCGCCAGCAGCCTGCCGGGCGGCATGAACACTGAAGCTTTCTTT
TRBV9,TRBJ2-1,.,.,CASSVSGESEYNEQFF,TGTGCCAGCAGCGTCTCGGGGGAGTCTGAGTACAATGAGCAGTTCTTC
TRBV6-5,TRBJ2-2,.,.,CASSYSWANAGELFF,TGTGCCAGCAGTTACTCCTGGGCTAATGCCGGGGAGCTGTTTTTT
TRBV6-5,TRBJ2-1,.,TRBD2,CASTTLLLAGDQQFF,TGTGCCAGCACCACCCTATTGCTAGCGGGAGACCAGCAGTTCTTC
TRBV5-6,TRBJ1-3,.,.,CASSPRGNTIYF,TGTGCCAGCAGCCCCAGAGGAAACACCATATATTTT
TRBV9,TRBJ2-1,.,TRBD1,CASSARGPWGEQFF,TGTGCCAGCAGCGCCAGGGGGCCCTGGGGTGAGCAGTTCTTC